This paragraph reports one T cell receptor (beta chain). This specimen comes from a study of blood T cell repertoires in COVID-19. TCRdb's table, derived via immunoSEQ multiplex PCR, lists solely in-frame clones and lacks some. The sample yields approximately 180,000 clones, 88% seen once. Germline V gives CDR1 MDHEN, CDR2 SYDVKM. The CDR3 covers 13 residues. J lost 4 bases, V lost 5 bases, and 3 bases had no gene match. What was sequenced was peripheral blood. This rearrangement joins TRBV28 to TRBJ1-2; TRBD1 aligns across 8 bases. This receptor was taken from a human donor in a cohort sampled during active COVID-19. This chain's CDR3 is CASSLRGPYGYTF. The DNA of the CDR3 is TGTGCCAGCAGTCTCAGGGGGCCCTATGGCTACACCTTC.